This T cell receptor (beta chain) is from a study of identical twins. Template switching (which added a universal primer site) was used, and cDNA carried unique molecular identifiers. Each CDR3 protein is one row after TCRdb ran MiXCR on the 5' RACE reads. The sample lists about 430,000 distinct CDR3 sequences; about 18% were seen once. Germline CDR1 is MNHNS and CDR2 is SASEGT. Trimming cost V 6 bases and J 4 bases, with 10 bases left between them. The CDR3 loop spans 13 amino acids. There are many counts of this clonotype. Its target is not known. Study-level results: Whereas memory repertoires showed no such difference, abundant cord blood beta clonotypes carried fewer insertions. With beta out-of-frame sequences, excess sharing by twins was weaker.

Source material: naive T cells sorted from blood. The clonotype comes from a man in his forties or fifties in good health. The chain carries TRBV6-1 and TRBJ2-1; D is ambiguous. CDR3: CASRASAYNEQFF. The CDR3 region has the DNA TGTGCCAGCAGGGCCAGCGCTTACAATGAGCAGTTCTTC.